A single sample gave rise to the 2 T cell receptor beta chains below, sequenced in a study of HIV-infected patients and healthy controls. cDNA was made from 500 ng RNA using alpha and beta constant primers. Using multiplexing indices, alpha and beta chain libraries were generated apart by chain-specific third strand synthesis. TCRdb reprocessed the 5' RACE reads with MiXCR, giving one entry per CDR3 protein. Among 9,500 to 15,000 distinct CDR3 sequences, less than 10% were seen once, and the ten largest hold about 25%. Whole blood was used without fractionation, so all unsorted peripheral T cells were included. This specimen was blood, taken before antiretroviral therapy. The receptors here all came from an adult with HIV infection. The donor label of this sample is uncertain.

This clonotype has at least ten counts. This sequence joins TRBV18 and TRBJ2-3, with D unresolved. The CDR3 sequence is 14 residues long. CDR1 and CDR2 from the germline V gene are KGHSH and LQKENI. Trimming left V 3 bases short and J 0 bases short, with 7 bases between. The CDR3 nucleotides read TGTGCCAGCTCACCGGGCGCAAGCACAGATACGCAGTATTTT. It specifies CASSPGASTDTQYF. Full variable domain (remainder filled in from reference TRBV18 and TRBJ2-3): NAGVMQNPRHLVRRRGQEARLRCSPMKGHSHVYWYRQLPEEGLKFMVYLQKENIIDESGMPKERFSAEFPKEGPSILRIQQVVRGDSAAYFCASSPGASTDTQYFGPGTRLTVL.

Ten or more counts support this clonotype. This chain links TRBV27 with TRBJ1-1; tentative D call: TRBD1 (5 bases). Trimming left V 0 bases short and J 5 bases short, with 13 bases between. Germline assignment: CDR1 MNHEY and CDR2 SMNVEV (reference sequence). This CDR3 is 15 amino acids long. The CDR3, as DNA: TGTGCCAGCAGTTTATCGATCGGAAGGGGAACTGAAGCTTTCTTT. Its protein is CASSLSIGRGTEAFF.